Shown below are 20 T cell receptor beta chains from a single sample sequenced in a study of T cell repertoires in cytomegalovirus infection (dated by TCRdb to the late 2010s). Their recognized antigens are unknown. The treatment or condition label for this specimen denotes: in vitro stimulation with specific CMV peptide epitopes to enrich CMV-specific T cells. The data were produced on an Illumina HiSeq 1500. TCRdb reanalyzed the raw reads on its own, using fastp at Q25 for trimming and MiXCR for clone calling, and kept in-frame beta chains. When rows share a CDR3 protein, they turn into one entry using the most common DNA and genes. A total of roughly 920,000 distinct CDR3 sequences appear in this sample, around 32% of them only once. Under 15% of the sample lies in the top ten. The input for sequencing was cultured CD8+ T cells from PBMCs, taken from culture after CMV antigen stimulation. These receptors were collected from a human donor in good health (CMV status not recorded). Some clones in this sample may be carry-over from other donors' samples.

The V and J genes are TRBV9 and TRBJ2-7; 7 nucleotides align to TRBD1. Germline V CDR1 and CDR2: SGDLS, YYNGEE. This CDR3 is 14 amino acids long. V lost 4 bases, J lost 2 bases, and 6 bases stayed unmatched. Here the CDR3 reads CASSPGDSPYEQYV. CDR3 coding DNA: TGTGCCAGCAGCCCCGGGGACAGTCCCTACGAGCAGTACGTC.

This clonotype was seen ten or more times. This sequence joins TRBV7-6 and TRBJ2-5, with TRBD1 matching over 9 bases. This CDR3 region has 15 residues. The germline V gene encodes CDR1 SGHVS and CDR2 FNYEAQ. Trimming cost V 0 bases and J 4 bases; bases outside gene matches: 3. In nucleotides, the CDR3 is TGTGCCAGCAGCTTAGCACAGGGGGCCCGAGAGACCCAGTACTTC. The encoded protein is CASSLAQGARETQYF. The whole variable domain, filled in from reference TRBV7-6 and TRBJ2-5, reads GAGVSQSPRYKVTKRGQDVALRCDPISGHVSLYWYRQALGQGPEFLTYFNYEAQQDKSGLPNDRFSAERPEGSISTLTIQRTEQRDSAMYRCASSLAQGARETQYFGPGTRLLVL.

The chain links TRBV7-9 to TRBJ1-2; D possibly corresponds to TRBD1 (6 bases). V lost 7 bases to trimming and J lost 6 bases, with 15 bases between them. The CDR3 spans 13 residues. CDR1 and CDR2 (germline): SEHNR, FQNEAQ (reference sequence). The CDR3, as DNA: TGTGCCAGCACCGCCCAAGAGGGGGATGGCTACACCTTC. Protein sequence: CASTAQEGDGYTF.

The chain recombines TRBV2 with TRBJ1-1, with TRBD1 matching 8 bases. The CDR3 consists of 17 residues. V shed 1 base and J 0 bases; nucleotides not matched to a gene: 7. Germline-derived CDR1 and CDR2 are SNHLY and FYNNEI. The CDR3 DNA follows: TGTGCCAGCAGTGAAGGGGGGACAGGTGGGTTGAACACTGAAGCTTTCTTT. Protein product: CASSEGGTGGLNTEAFF. The full variable domain, rest sourced from reference TRBV2 and TRBJ1-1, is EPEVTQTPSHQVTQMGQEVILRCVPISNHLYFYWYRQILGQKVEFLVSFYNNEISEKSEIFDDQFSVERPDGSNFTLKIRSTKLEDSAMYFCASSEGGTGGLNTEAFFGQGTRLTVV.

The chain uses TRBV5-4 and TRBJ2-3; 9 bases line up with TRBD1. Germline V CDR1 and CDR2: SGHNT, YYREEE (reference sequence). The CDR3 runs to 16 residues. Trimming took 3 bases from V and 4 from J; bases not matched to a gene: 9. The CDR3 is CASSSAGTGLADTQYF. CDR3 coding DNA: TGTGCCAGCAGCTCGGCCGGGACAGGGCTGGCAGATACGCAGTATTTT. The full variable domain, with the rest looked up from reference TRBV5-4 and TRBJ2-3, is ETGVTQSPTHLIKTRGQQVTLRCSSQSGHNTVSWYQQALGQGPQFIFQYYREEENGRGNFPPRFSGLQFPNYSSELNVNALELDDSALYLCASSSAGTGLADTQYFGPGTRLTVL.

This chain links TRBV5-6 with TRBJ2-1; 9 nucleotides line up with TRBD1. This CDR3 is built from 14 residues. From germline, CDR1 is SGHDT and CDR2 YYEEEE. The J segment lost 5 bases and the V segment lost 7 bases, leaving 7 bases of the junction unmatched. The CDR3 nucleotides read TGTGCCAGCGAAGAACAGGGGGCGAACAATGAGCAGTTCTTC. Translation: CASEEQGANNEQFF.

The chain recombines TRBV27 with TRBJ2-7; D is undetermined. V was shortened by 2 bases and J by 3 bases, with 11 bases between the two germline ends. Germline CDR1 is MNHEY and CDR2 is SMNVEV (reference sequence). This CDR3 is 14 amino acids long. Written as DNA, the CDR3 is TGTGCCAGCAGTTTACGGGCAGCAGTCTACGAGCAGTACTTC. The encoded protein is CASSLRAAVYEQYF.

The chain is built from TRBV11-2 and TRBJ1-1; no firm D call. Per germline, CDR1 SGHAT and CDR2 FQNNGV. The CDR3 is 14 amino acids. V lost 4 bases and J lost 1, with 10 bases in between. The CDR3: CASSSFDSNTEAFF. CDR3 nucleotides: TGTGCCAGCAGCTCCTTTGACTCGAACACTGAAGCTTTCTTT.

The table lists this clonotype with a few counts. This chain connects TRBV27 to TRBJ1-4; D call uncertain. CDR3 size: 13 residues. V gave up 3 bases and J gave up 5 bases, with 7 bases separating them. Germline CDR1 is MNHEY and CDR2 is SMNVEV (reference sequence). CDR3: CASSFQVNEKLFF. The CDR3 DNA follows: TGTGCCAGCAGTTTCCAAGTAAATGAAAAACTGTTTTTT.

This clonotype was counted a few times. V gene TRBV2 combines with J gene TRBJ2-7, with D unresolved. V lost 0 bases, J lost 5 bases, and 14 bases lay in between. This CDR3 spans 15 amino acids. Per the germline V gene, CDR1 is SNHLY and CDR2 is FYNNEI. The CDR3 nucleotides are TGTGCCAGCAGTGAAGCGGGCCCCTTGCCGAACGAGCAGTACGTC. It translates to CASSEAGPLPNEQYV.

This rearrangement joins TRBV2 to TRBJ2-5; D might be TRBD1 or TRBD2, each matching 5 bases. The CDR3 runs 14 residues. Trimming left V 4 bases short and J 4 bases short, with 13 bases between. The germline V gene has CDR1 SNHLY and CDR2 FYNNEI. The CDR3 region has the DNA TGTGCCAGCAGTGCCGGGACGGGCCGAGAGACCCAGTACTTC. Amino acids: CASSAGTGRETQYF. The full variable domain, its missing parts supplied by reference TRBV2 and TRBJ2-5, is EPEVTQTPSHQVTQMGQEVILRCVPISNHLYFYWYRQILGQKVEFLVSFYNNEISEKSEIFDDQFSVERPDGSNFTLKIRSTKLEDSAMYFCASSAGTGRETQYFGPGTRLLVL.

This clonotype appeared a few times. V usage is TRBV6-4 and J usage is TRBJ1-2; unclear D gene. The length of the CDR3 is 15 residues. V shed 4 bases and J shed 8 bases, with 20 bases lying between them. Germline-derived CDR1 and CDR2 are MRHNA and SNTAGT. The CDR3 reads CASSVEGGLASGYTF. The DNA of the CDR3 is TGTGCCAGCAGTGTAGAAGGCGGCCTCGCCTCGGGCTACACCTTC.

This clonotype was observed many times. The chain uses TRBV6-1 and TRBJ1-4; TRBD1 is a possible D gene (5 bases). Germline V gene data show CDR1 as MNHNS and CDR2 as SASEGT. V was trimmed by 7 bases and J by 5 bases, leaving 14 bases between them. This CDR3 is 14 amino acids long. The CDR3 nucleotides read TGTGCCAGCAAGATCGCGGGGACGAATGAAAAACTGTTTTTT. It specifies CASKIAGTNEKLFF.

This clonotype was counted only a few times. The J gene is TRBJ2-1, the V gene TRBV6-2 or TRBV6-3; 13 nucleotides line up with TRBD2. V trimming: 5 bases; J trimming: 4 bases; junction bases outside the gene matches: 17. The CDR3 consists of 20 residues. Germline CDR1 is MNHEY and CDR2 is SVGEGT. CDR3: CASSPTETSGGTLLYNEQFF. The CDR3 nucleotides read TGTGCCAGCAGTCCGACGGAGACTAGCGGGGGGACCCTTTTGTACAATGAGCAGTTCTTC.

This clonotype has a handful of counts. The rearrangement links TRBV20-1 to TRBJ2-5; 14 bases are a match to TRBD2. CDR1 is DFQATT and CDR2 is SNEGSKA in the germline V gene (reference sequence). V shed 6 bases and J 2 bases; nucleotides not matched to a gene: 20. The CDR3 sequence is 20 residues long. DNA of the CDR3: TGCAGTGCGCGTGGGGTCTCGGAGACTAGCGGGGGGGTTTATCAAGAGACCCAGTACTTC. It is translated as CSARGVSETSGGVYQETQYF.

This clonotype was counted between two and nine times. The rearrangement links TRBV6-5 to TRBJ2-5; a weak D match, TRBD1 (6 bases). The length of the CDR3 is 15 residues. The V end was cut by 5 bases, the J end by 5 bases, with 18 bases between. Per the germline V gene, CDR1 is MNHEY and CDR2 is SVGAGI. The CDR3 sequence is CASSPSLGALETQYF. In nucleotides, the CDR3 is TGTGCCAGCAGTCCTTCGTTGGGGGCCTTGGAGACCCAGTACTTC.

The rearrangement links TRBV12-3 or TRBV12-4 to TRBJ2-3; no reliable D call. This CDR3 region has 14 residues. The V end was cut by 2 bases, the J end by 6 bases, with 12 bases between. Here the CDR3 DNA reads TGTGCCAGCAGTTTAAAGGATTTCGGGGATACGCAGTATTTT. This translates into CASSLKDFGDTQYF.

Regarding this clonotype: Germline and junction disagree at one end, which may indicate a read error. This chain links TRBV20-1 with TRBJ1-2, with D perhaps TRBD1 (6 bases). Germline-derived CDR1 and CDR2 are DFQATT and SNEGSKA (reference sequence). The CDR3 has 20 amino acids. The CDR3 loop reads CSARDPGSTGHSSLGYDYTF. DNA of the CDR3: TGCAGTGCTAGAGATCCCGGGTCGACAGGACACTCCTCCCTCGGGTATGACTACACCTTC.

The chain couples TRBV7-8 to TRBJ2-7, with 15 bases lining up with TRBD2. J was trimmed by 1 base and V by 3 bases; bases with no gene match: 7. CDR1 and CDR2 from the germline V gene are SGHVS and FQNEAQ. CDR3 length: 18 amino acids. Here the CDR3 reads CASSLEPGTSGGSYEQYV. The CDR3 DNA reads as TGTGCCAGCAGCTTGGAACCCGGGACTAGCGGGGGGTCCTACGAGCAGTACGTC.

V is TRBV5-1 and J is TRBJ2-1; 7 bases are a match to TRBD1. V was pared by 0 bases and J by 8 bases, with 5 bases of the junction left unmatched. CDR3 length equals 14 residues. Germline V gives CDR1 SGHRS, CDR2 YFSETQ. The CDR3 bases are TGCGCCAGCAGCTTGGGAGGGGGCGAAGATGAGCAGTTCTTC. Translating it yields CASSLGGGEDEQFF.